The rows below give T cell receptor beta chains drawn from one sample of a study of beta chain features in type 1 diabetes. The method was immunoSEQ multiplex PCR; TCRdb's version includes in-frame clones alone and lacks a portion of them. The sample gives almost 350,000 clones, 7% to 9% of which show up once; under 0.5% is in the top ten. Sequenced material: central memory CD4+ T cells from blood. The receptor source for this set is a woman aged 18-29 years in good health. The CDR3 runs from the conserved cysteine through the conserved F or W. The order of the fields is J gene, V gene, CDR3 length, clone size, D gene, CDR3 DNA, CDR3 protein. D genes are given only for firm matches. Rows may omit the clone size; those that give it use once, few, many or a size class.

J gene: TRBJ2-7; V gene: TRBV7-9; CDR3 length: 14; clone size: few; D gene: TRBD1; CDR3 DNA: TGTGCCAGCAGCCTACCGGGACAGGGCTACGAGCAGTACTTC; CDR3 protein: CASSLPGQGYEQYF
J gene: TRBJ1-4; V gene: TRBV7-9; CDR3 length: 13; clone size: few; D gene: -; CDR3 DNA: TGTGCCAGCAGACGACAAGCTGGTGAAAAACTGTTTTTT; CDR3 protein: CASRRQAGEKLFF
J gene: TRBJ2-2; V gene: TRBV9; CDR3 length: 13; clone size: -; D gene: -; CDR3 DNA: TGTGCCAGCAGCGCCGCGTACCGCGGGGAGCTGTTTTTT; CDR3 protein: CASSAAYRGELFF
J gene: TRBJ2-3; V gene: TRBV13; CDR3 length: 16; clone size: -; D gene: -; CDR3 DNA: TGTGCCAGCAGCTTAGACGGCCGGACGTCAGCAGATACGCAGTATTTT; CDR3 protein: CASSLDGRTSADTQYF
J gene: TRBJ2-7; V gene: TRBV10-3; CDR3 length: 15; clone size: few; D gene: TRBD1; CDR3 DNA: TGTGCCATCAGTCCTGGGCAGGGGGCAACCTACGAGCAGTACTTC; CDR3 protein: CAISPGQGATYEQYF
J gene: TRBJ2-5; V gene: TRBV28; CDR3 length: 12; clone size: many; D gene: TRBD2; CDR3 DNA: TGTGCCAGCGGCGGGAGCTCGGAGACCCAGTACTTC; CDR3 protein: CASGGSSETQYF
J gene: TRBJ2-1; V gene: TRBV19; CDR3 length: 15; clone size: -; D gene: TRBD2; CDR3 DNA: TGTGCCAGTAGTATGTTTGGGGCGGGAGGCGATGAGCAGTTCTTC; CDR3 protein: CASSMFGAGGDEQFF
J gene: TRBJ1-1; V gene: TRBV6-5; CDR3 length: 15; clone size: few; D gene: TRBD1; CDR3 DNA: TGTGCCAGCAGAAAAGACAGGGGAAAGTACACTGAAGCTTTCTTT; CDR3 protein: CASRKDRGKYTEAFF
J gene: TRBJ2-5; V gene: TRBV18; CDR3 length: 14; clone size: many; D gene: -; CDR3 DNA: TGTGCCAGCTCACCACAAAGGGGCCAAGAGACCCAGTACTTC; CDR3 protein: CASSPQRGQETQYF
J gene: TRBJ2-7; V gene: TRBV2; CDR3 length: 16; clone size: few; D gene: TRBD2; CDR3 DNA: TGTACCCCCGGGACTAGCGGGAAAGTGGGCTCCTACGAGCAGTACTTC; CDR3 protein: CTPGTSGKVGSYEQYF
J gene: TRBJ1-6; V gene: TRBV10-3; CDR3 length: 16; clone size: -; D gene: -; CDR3 DNA: TGTGCCATCAGTGAGTCAGCCCGGGGGTATAATTCACCCCTCCACTTT; CDR3 protein: CAISESARGYNSPLHF
J gene: TRBJ2-3; V gene: TRBV25-1; CDR3 length: 13; clone size: few; D gene: -; CDR3 DNA: TGTGCCAGCAGTCCCCCGGCCACAGATACGCAGTATTTT; CDR3 protein: CASSPPATDTQYF
J gene: TRBJ2-7; V gene: TRBV6-5; CDR3 length: 13; clone size: few; D gene: -; CDR3 DNA: TGTGCCAGCAGTTACGATGGGCAGTACGAGCAGTACTTC; CDR3 protein: CASSYDGQYEQYF
J gene: TRBJ2-1; V gene: TRBV20-1; CDR3 length: 11; clone size: -; D gene: -; CDR3 DNA: TGCAGTGCCCCAGCCTACAATGAGCAGTTCTTC; CDR3 protein: CSAPAYNEQFF
J gene: TRBJ1-2; V gene: TRBV5-1; CDR3 length: 17; clone size: few; D gene: TRBD1; CDR3 DNA: TGCGCCAGCAGCCCAGCTTTTATTCGAGGACAGGGGTATGGCTACACCTTC; CDR3 protein: CASSPAFIRGQGYGYTF
J gene: TRBJ1-5; V gene: TRBV6-5; CDR3 length: 13; clone size: many; D gene: -; CDR3 DNA: TGTGCCAGCAGTTACTCTAGGGATCAGCCCCAGCATTTT; CDR3 protein: CASSYSRDQPQHF
J gene: TRBJ2-5; V gene: TRBV5-1; CDR3 length: 13; clone size: -; D gene: -; CDR3 DNA: TGCGCCACCAAAAATAATCTGGTGGAGACCCAGTACTTC; CDR3 protein: CATKNNLVETQYF
J gene: TRBJ1-4; V gene: TRBV6-5; CDR3 length: 13; clone size: many; D gene: -; CDR3 DNA: TGTGCCAGCAGCACAGGGTCTAATGAAAAACTGTTTTTT; CDR3 protein: CASSTGSNEKLFF
J gene: TRBJ2-7; V gene: TRBV6-4; CDR3 length: 15; clone size: -; D gene: TRBD2; CDR3 DNA: TGTGCCAGCAGTCCCCTAGCGGGAGGGATCCACGAGCAGTACTTC; CDR3 protein: CASSPLAGGIHEQYF
J gene: TRBJ1-1; V gene: TRBV5-1; CDR3 length: 15; clone size: few; D gene: -; CDR3 DNA: TGCGCCAGCAGCTTGGGCCGGGTCGGGGACACTGAAGCTTTCTTT; CDR3 protein: CASSLGRVGDTEAFF
J gene: TRBJ1-4; V gene: TRBV18; CDR3 length: 14; clone size: many; D gene: -; CDR3 DNA: TGTGCCAGCTCACCGGAGTCTGGTAGGAGTGGTCTGTTTTTT; CDR3 protein: CASSPESGRSGLFF
J gene: TRBJ2-3; V gene: TRBV29-1; CDR3 length: 13; clone size: few; D gene: -; CDR3 DNA: TGCAGCGTAGCACGGTTAGGCACAGATACGCAGTATTTT; CDR3 protein: CSVARLGTDTQYF
J gene: TRBJ2-7; V gene: TRBV12-2; CDR3 length: 12; clone size: -; D gene: -; CDR3 DNA: TGTGCAAGTCCCCGCGCTCGTCAACGGCAGTACTTC; CDR3 protein: CASPRARQRQYF
J gene: TRBJ1-1; V gene: TRBV19; CDR3 length: 13; clone size: many; D gene: -; CDR3 DNA: TGTGCCAGCTACAGGGACGGCGACACTGAAGCTTTCTTT; CDR3 protein: CASYRDGDTEAFF
J gene: TRBJ2-5; V gene: TRBV7-2; CDR3 length: 13; clone size: -; D gene: -; CDR3 DNA: TGTGCCAGCAGCCTCAGGATTCGCGAGACCCAGTACTTC; CDR3 protein: CASSLRIRETQYF
J gene: TRBJ1-5; V gene: TRBV6-6; CDR3 length: 14; clone size: many; D gene: -; CDR3 DNA: TGTGCCAGCAGTGGCTACGGGGAGCGACAGCCCCAGCATTTT; CDR3 protein: CASSGYGERQPQHF
J gene: TRBJ2-7; V gene: TRBV7-2; CDR3 length: 19; clone size: few; D gene: TRBD2; CDR3 DNA: TGTGCCAGCAGCTTAGTTTCGGGTGTTGGTCGACTAGCACCCTACGAGCAGTACTTC; CDR3 protein: CASSLVSGVGRLAPYEQYF
J gene: TRBJ1-2; V gene: TRBV10-3; CDR3 length: 14; clone size: -; D gene: -; CDR3 DNA: TGTGCCATCGGGGGATTAGGAAGTAACTATGGCCACACCTTC; CDR3 protein: CAIGGLGSNYGHTF
J gene: TRBJ2-1; V gene: TRBV13; CDR3 length: 15; clone size: few; D gene: -; CDR3 DNA: TGTGCCAGCAGCTTAGGGGGGCGCCGGAACAATGAGCAGTTCTTC; CDR3 protein: CASSLGGRRNNEQFF
J gene: TRBJ2-3; V gene: TRBV4-3; CDR3 length: 13; clone size: -; D gene: -; CDR3 DNA: TGCGCCAGCAGCCAAGCAGGGACAGATACGCAGTATTTT; CDR3 protein: CASSQAGTDTQYF
J gene: TRBJ2-1; V gene: TRBV29-1; CDR3 length: 12; clone size: few; D gene: -; CDR3 DNA: TGCAGCGTCGATGGAGGAGGTCTCGAGCAGTTCTTC; CDR3 protein: CSVDGGGLEQFF